This TCR beta chain was found in a study of cytomegalovirus exposure and HLA in healthy donors (dated by TCRdb to the late 2010s). Regarding the complete study: An earlier analysis of 587 of the donors reported under 300 Gb of sequence data and 95 million to 130 million unique TCR beta sequences obtained from some 170 million T cells. An early release that covered fewer than 750 HLA-typed donors contained approximately 300 gigabases of sequencing data and about 93 million unique TCR sequences. Of the approximately 400 genotyped donors, 81% fell in the genetic ancestry cluster associated with self-reported Caucasian donors. The study aimed to test whether cataloging public T cell receptors could reveal signatures of past pathogen exposure. The study used immunosequencing to profile the T cell repertoires of 666 subjects and linked those repertoires to cytomegalovirus serostatus. In addition to the first cohort of approximately 670 subjects, a separate validation cohort of around 110 different subjects was used. To predict cytomegalovirus infection status, the study combined high-throughput TCR immunosequencing, statistical association of individual TCRs with disease status, and machine learning. A later analysis re-analyzed previously published TCR beta repertoires from 666 donors and added high-resolution HLA genotyping to study TCR occurrence patterns. The later analysis used no new phenotypic data to find candidate immune exposures, relying instead on TCR beta sequences and their occurrence across donors. To decide whether each TCR beta V gene segment behaved as functional or pseudogenic, an earlier analysis of some 540 of the donors relied on high-throughput TCR beta sequencing. Alongside the repertoire data, information on donor age, sex, ethnicity and CMV serostatus was compiled. A later genetic analysis took genome-wide SNP genotypes for 398 of the 666 donors and used that subset as a discovery cohort. All discovery cohort repertoires had been generated using a single sequencing platform. Class I and class II HLA loci were covered by the typing at four-digit resolution. The number of donors typed differed by locus, with about 620-630 for A, B, C, DRB1 and DQB1, over 500 for DQA1, about 610 for DPA1, and some 440 for DPB1. Several DR-DQ haplotypes were treated as single units for association and clustering because of strong linkage in the cohort. On average, about 240,000 unique TCR beta nucleotide sequences were sequenced per donor among 300 to 500 genotyped donors of the cohort, with 15% to 20% of those sequences being non-productive.

In total, roughly 710 healthy bone marrow donors made up the cohort. All cohort members were sampled while nominally healthy, although unrecorded immune exposures were likely present. The donor tested CMV seropositive and was one of the 289 seropositive cohort members. A peripheral blood sample was provided by each donor, and peripheral blood mononuclear cells were used for TCR beta sequencing. The Qiagen DNeasy Blood Extraction Kit was used to extract genomic DNA from the blood cell samples. Worth noting for this clone: Its antigen is currently not known. The input lacks base qualities; no much larger clone sits a single base away.

Libraries came from the immunoSEQ multiplex PCR assay. The multiplex PCR relied on a mix of 60 forward primers for TCR Vbeta segments and 13 reverse primers for TCR Jbeta segments. A multiplex PCR assay on genomic DNA amplified the CDR3 region of rearranged TCR beta genes. Amplified TCR beta libraries were sequenced as 87-base-pair reads on the Illumina HiSeq System. The authors' analysis ran thus. A later analysis tallied roughly 76 million unique TCR beta chains across the 660 or so repertoires, and roughly 11 million of those chains were shared by two or more donors. To remove PCR and sequencing errors, raw reads were error-corrected and collapsed into unique sequences using a nearest-neighbor algorithm that merged closely related sequences. V, D and J gene segments were assigned by aligning CDR3 sequences to IMGT reference sequences. For a sequence to be retained, at least a six-nucleotide match to both a V gene segment and a J gene segment was required. A rearrangement was called productive if the CDR3 had no stop codons and remained in frame with V and J, and every other rearrangement was called non-productive. Following IMGT convention, CDR3 was defined as the stretch from the second conserved V-encoded cysteine up to the conserved J-encoded phenylalanine. The earlier analysis of 550 to 650 of the donors excluded any sequence lacking an unambiguous match to a single V gene segment. In an earlier analysis of several hundred of the donors, V segments were called functional above 56.7% productive rearrangements and were called segregating when the between-donor standard deviation exceeded 5%. A statistical classification framework was built for diagnosing cytomegalovirus status from the catalog of TCR beta chain sequences. In a later analysis, V and J genes were assigned by comparing TCR nucleotide sequences against IMGT/GENE-DB human TR gene sequences. In a later analysis, CDR3 sequences and most-parsimonious VDJ recombination scenarios were assigned using the TCRdist pipeline. In a later analysis, each TCR beta chain was defined by its CDR3 amino acid sequence together with its V-gene family, and reads without a unique V-gene family were excluded. As a way to deal with suspected cross-contamination and a sequencing artifact, a later analysis dropped more than 500 nucleotide sequences that were highly shared and had low generation probability. For each public chain, a later analysis derived a clonal expansion index from normalized ranks of inferred template counts within each repertoire. Generation probabilities in a later analysis came from a VDJ recombination model fitted to out-of-frame rearrangements, and those results were checked against IGoR. A later analysis scored TCR-TCR, TCR-HLA and TCR-CMV co-occurrence with hypergeometric tests, applying a repertoire-size bias correction to TCR pairs. A later analysis estimated false discovery rates by permuting HLA or CMV assignments 20 times. In a later analysis, co-occurring TCRs were grouped using DBSCAN, and TCRdist sequence similarity was added for clustering within HLA-allele-positive subsets. Co-occurrence clustering excluded repertoires with fewer than 30,000 or more than 120,000 public chains, plus five with anomalous nucleotide sharing. The source is immuneACCESS, and TCRdb retained only in-frame sequences with V and J called. Part of the clones is not carried over; for the studies checked, unresolved V genes explain less than half of this, and the remainder is unexplained. V and J calls plus clone size are reproduced from that table; the DNA served to infer D and trimming. In all, the sample holds around 130,000 clones, and 8.5% to 9% of those were seen once. The ten largest clones capture around 6% of the sample.

Trimming at the junction amounts to 4 bases on V and 0 bases on J, and the germline ends lie 13 bases apart. CDR1 and CDR2, per the germline V gene (reference sequence), are SGHKS and YYEKEE. The CDR3 measures 16 amino acids from cysteine to phenylalanine. Only the CDR3 DNA stays, 48 bases, in frame from base 1. Summary of the overall study and its limitations: The 87-base-pair reads could not distinguish some IMGT-functional V segments, including TRBV6-2 and TRBV6-3, so those segments were excluded. When HLA alleles, especially DR and DQ, strongly co-occurred, TCR associations were difficult to assign to individual alleles. In a later analysis, TCR association rates were found to vary across HLA loci, with the most associated TCRs seen for DRB1 alleles and the fewest for HLA-C alleles. A cluster of highly shared sequence variants was judged likely to be a technical artifact of the sequencing pipeline. The authors suggested that the approach could potentially be extended to other disease states and immunological phenotypes. Broadly in line with IMGT annotations, most TCR beta V segments showed up in productive rearrangements about 87% or about 30% of the time in an earlier analysis of 587 of the donors. A total of roughly 160 TCR beta chains were listed by the study as associated with cytomegalovirus. Sequencing depth was assumed to be roughly uniform across donors in the presence/absence analyses, though that assumption may not hold. The classifier was reported to diagnose cytomegalovirus status with high specificity and sensitivity in both the original cohort and the validation cohort. In vitro tests confirmed that a few of the cytomegalovirus-associated TCR beta chains recognize cytomegalovirus antigens. The cohort was sequenced for TCR beta chains only, and without alpha or paired-chain data the features that could be detected were limited. Most TCR sequences were seen in very few donors, while some public TCRs were found in many individuals. Linkage disequilibrium might explain the correlated functional status among segregating V segments, but an unknown experimental factor could not be ruled out. A further reported finding was that TCR beta sequences accurately predicted the HLA-A and HLA-B alleles for most subjects in the first cohort. A later genetic analysis associated a missense DCLRE1C variant with V-gene and J-gene trimming of TCR beta chains, and an independent cohort replicated the association. At a false discovery rate of 0.05, a later analysis linked 16,951 TCR beta sequences to specific HLA alleles. Around 16 rarely observed V segments, including chromosome 9 orphons, were excluded from the earlier analysis of about 500 of the donors because counts were too low. A later analysis found that HLA-associated TCR beta chains were more clonally expanded and had lower generation probabilities than equally common non-associated chains. According to a later analysis, parvovirus B19, influenza, CMV and Epstein-Barr virus appeared linked to several top co-occurrence clusters. For the cohort, immune exposure information was limited to CMV serostatus. Because HLA typing was unavailable for some donors at each locus, only the typed subset was used in association tests. Compared with the approximately 720-donor mean, donors in an Asian-associated ancestry cluster had fewer N-insertions in productive TCRs, according to a later genetic analysis. In a later analysis, most CMV-associated TCR beta chains were found to appear HLA-restricted, with HLA associations seemingly driven largely by CMV exposure.

Specimen: PBMCs. The sequence was collected from a woman aged 40 to 50 in good health and CMV-seropositive. The receptor chain draws on TRBV5-5 and TRBJ2-2, with a tentative D gene TRBD1 over 6 matching bases. The CDR3 is CASSTRQAANTGELFF. The bases read TGTGCCAGCAGCACCCGACAGGCAGCGAACACCGGGGAGCTGTTTTTT.